What follows are 10 T cell receptor beta chains derived from one specimen sequenced in a study of monozygotic twins with inflammatory bowel disease. TCRdb re-called the 5' RACE reads; one entry per CDR3 protein, DNA not given. Its listing shows about 160,000 distinct CDR3 sequences. Sequences were obtained from blood. These receptors all come from a human donor with ulcerative colitis or Crohn's disease, or a healthy co-twin of an affected twin (not recorded which).

The chain joins TRBV12-3 or TRBV12-4 to TRBJ1-3; TCRdb outputs TRBD1, but without DNA this stays unchecked. The CDR3 is made up of 15 amino acids. Here the CDR3 reads CASSLPGGAGNTIYF.

The J gene is TRBJ1-3, the V gene TRBV11-2; absent DNA, TCRdb's TRBD1 call cannot be checked. The germline V gene encodes CDR1 SGHAT and CDR2 FQNNGV. The CDR3 length is 16 residues. This CDR3 is CASSLLGGNSGNTIYF.

The chain combines TRBV7-9 with TRBJ1-6; TCRdb returns TRBD1, unconfirmable since there is no DNA. CDR1 and CDR2 from the germline V gene are SEHNR and FQNEAQ (reference sequence). The CDR3 totals 14 residues. The CDR3 loop is CASSSTPGRSPLHF.

The gene calls are TRBV20-1 and TRBJ2-1; TCRdb designates TRBD2, a call that cannot be tested without DNA. Germline CDR1 is DFQATT and CDR2 is SNEGSKA (reference sequence). The CDR3 extends over 19 amino acids. CDR3 amino acids: CSVRELALAGESNYNEQFF.

This rearrangement joins TRBV14 to TRBJ2-4; TCRdb gives TRBD1 as the D gene, but with no DNA this cannot be confirmed. This CDR3 region has 13 residues. Germline assignment: CDR1 SGHDN and CDR2 FVKESK. The CDR3 reads CASSRGGKNIQYF.

The chain couples TRBV9 to TRBJ1-3; TCRdb lists TRBD1, though no DNA is available to test this call. The CDR3 is made up of 13 amino acids. The germline CDR1 and CDR2 sequences are SGDLS and YYNGEE. The CDR3: CASSRGDGNTIYF.

J is TRBJ2-1 and V is TRBV5-4; TCRdb's assignment of TRBD2 cannot be checked, as there is no DNA. CDR3 size: 13 residues. Germline assignment: CDR1 SGHNT and CDR2 YYREEE (reference sequence). CDR3 in amino acids: CASSPSFYNEQFF.

The chain carries TRBV5-1 and TRBJ2-7; TCRdb selects TRBD1, and the lack of DNA leaves this call unchecked. This CDR3 has 14 amino acids. Germline CDR1 reads SGHRS; CDR2 reads YFSETQ. The CDR3 sequence: CATSQGTHSYEQYF.

J is TRBJ2-7 and V is TRBV29-1; TCRdb reports TRBD1, a call that lacks DNA to check it against. The germline V gene has CDR1 SQVTM and CDR2 ANQGSEA. The CDR3 runs to 12 residues. CDR3 sequence reads: CSVVQGTNEQYF.

The CDR3 loop is CASDRGSDEQYF. The chain recombines TRBV2 with TRBJ2-7; TCRdb outputs TRBD1, but without DNA this stays unchecked. The germline gives CDR1 SNHLY, CDR2 FYNNEI. This CDR3 has 12 amino acids.